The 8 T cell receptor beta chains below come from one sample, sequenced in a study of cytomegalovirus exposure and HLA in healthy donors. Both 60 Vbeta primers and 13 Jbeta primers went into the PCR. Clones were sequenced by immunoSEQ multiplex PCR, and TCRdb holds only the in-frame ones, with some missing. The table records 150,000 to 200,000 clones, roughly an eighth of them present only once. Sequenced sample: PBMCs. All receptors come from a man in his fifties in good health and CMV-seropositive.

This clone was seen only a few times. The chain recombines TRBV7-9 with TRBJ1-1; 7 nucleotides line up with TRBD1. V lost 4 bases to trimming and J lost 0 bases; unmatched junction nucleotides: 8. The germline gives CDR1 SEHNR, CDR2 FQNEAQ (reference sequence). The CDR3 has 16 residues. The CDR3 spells CASSSDRDSMNTEAFF. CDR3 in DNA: TGTGCCAGCAGCTCAGACAGGGATTCTATGAACACTGAAGCTTTCTTT. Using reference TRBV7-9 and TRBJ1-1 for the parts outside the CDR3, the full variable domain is DTGVSQNPRHKITKRGQNVTFRCDPISEHNRLYWYRQTLGQGPEFLTYFQNEAQLEKSRLLSDRFSAERPKGSFSTLEIQRTEQGDSAMYLCASSSDRDSMNTEAFFGQGTRLTVV.

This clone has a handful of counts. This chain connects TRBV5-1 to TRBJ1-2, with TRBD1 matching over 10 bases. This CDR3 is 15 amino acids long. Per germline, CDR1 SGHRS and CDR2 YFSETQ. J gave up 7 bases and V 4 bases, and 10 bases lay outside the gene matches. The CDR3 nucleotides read TGCGCCAGCAGCCCGGATAGGTGGGACAGGGGTGGCTACACCTTC. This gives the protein CASSPDRWDRGGYTF.

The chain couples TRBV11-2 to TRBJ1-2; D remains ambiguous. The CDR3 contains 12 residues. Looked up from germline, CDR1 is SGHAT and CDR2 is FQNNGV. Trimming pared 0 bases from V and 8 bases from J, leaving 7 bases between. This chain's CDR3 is CASSLEALGYTF. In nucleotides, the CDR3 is TGTGCCAGCAGCTTAGAGGCTTTAGGCTACACCTTC.

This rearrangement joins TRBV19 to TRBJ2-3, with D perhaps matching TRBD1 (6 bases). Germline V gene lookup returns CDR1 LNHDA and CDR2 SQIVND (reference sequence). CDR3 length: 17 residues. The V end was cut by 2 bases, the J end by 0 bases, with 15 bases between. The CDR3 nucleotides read TGTGCCAGTAGTATACCTAGTGCAGGGGCAAGCACAGATACGCAGTATTTT. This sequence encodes CASSIPSAGASTDTQYF.

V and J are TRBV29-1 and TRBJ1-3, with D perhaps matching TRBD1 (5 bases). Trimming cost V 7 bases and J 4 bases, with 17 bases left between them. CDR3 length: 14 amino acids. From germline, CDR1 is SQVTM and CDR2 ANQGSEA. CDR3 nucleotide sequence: TGCAGCGCCCGCAGGAGGGGCGGCGGAAACACCATATATTTT. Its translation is CSARRRGGGNTIYF.

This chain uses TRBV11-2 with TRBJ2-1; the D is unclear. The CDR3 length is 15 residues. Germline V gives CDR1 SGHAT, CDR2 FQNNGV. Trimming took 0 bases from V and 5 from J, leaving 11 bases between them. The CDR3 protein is CASSLDGSLNNEQFF. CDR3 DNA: TGTGCCAGCAGCTTAGACGGGTCACTAAACAATGAGCAGTTCTTC. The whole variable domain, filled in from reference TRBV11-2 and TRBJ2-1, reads EAGVAQSPRYKIIEKRQSVAFWCNPISGHATLYWYQQILGQGPKLLIQFQNNGVVDDSQLPKDRFSAERLKGVDSTLKIQPAKLEDSAVYLCASSLDGSLNNEQFFGPGTRLTVL.

The CDR3 DNA sequence: TGTGCCAGCAGGACCGGGGACAGGGGGCCCCAAGAGACCCAGTACTTC. Translating gives CASRTGDRGPQETQYF. The chain combines TRBV27 with TRBJ2-5; 12 bases map to TRBD1. In germline, CDR1 is MNHEY, CDR2 SMNVEV (reference sequence). The CDR3 covers 16 residues. V lost 6 bases to trimming and J lost 1 base; unmatched junction nucleotides: 6.

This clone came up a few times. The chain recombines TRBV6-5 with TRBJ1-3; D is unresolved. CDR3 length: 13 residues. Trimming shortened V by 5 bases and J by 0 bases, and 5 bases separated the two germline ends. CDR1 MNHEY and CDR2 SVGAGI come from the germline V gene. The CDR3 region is CASSQYSGNTIYF. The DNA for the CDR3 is TGTGCCAGCAGTCAGTACTCTGGAAACACCATATATTTT.